The 15 T cell receptor beta chains given below trace back to one sample, sequenced in a study of Ad26.COV2.S vaccination and SARS-CoV-2 variants. Some clones are missing from TCRdb's copy, which holds only in-frame ones; the method was immunoSEQ multiplex PCR. The table has hundreds of thousands of clones, about four fifths seen once; the top ten hold approximately 7%. Treatment here: around 19 received Ad26.COV2.S at low or high dose, single or two shots; roughly 5 received placebo; per-sample allocation not given. Vaccine and placebo recipients were sampled on day 63 after the first injection. This material consisted of peripheral blood, taken in a trial of Ad26.COV2.S vaccine versus placebo. These receptors came from a person aged 18-65 years who received the Ad26.COV2.S COVID-19 vaccine or a placebo.

V usage is TRBV12-5 and J usage is TRBJ2-2; tentatively, D is TRBD1 (5 bases). CDR1 is LGHNT and CDR2 is FRNRAP in the germline V gene. This CDR3 is built from 12 residues. Trimming cost V 7 bases and J 6 bases, with 9 bases left between them. The CDR3 bases are TGTGCTAGTGCACCAGGGCCCGGGGAGCTGTTTTTT. Its protein is CASAPGPGELFF.

The chain's CDR3 is CASSLAPPSAANTGELFF. CDR3 bases: TGTGCCAGCAGCTTAGCTCCCCCTAGCGCCGCGAACACCGGGGAGCTGTTTTTT. This sequence joins TRBV7-2 and TRBJ2-2; D may be TRBD2 (6 bases). The CDR3 runs 18 residues. Trimming stripped 0 bases from V and 0 bases from J, with 14 bases between. Looked up from germline, CDR1 is SGHTA and CDR2 is FQGNSA.

The chain carries TRBV4-2 and TRBJ1-2; weak D call: TRBD1 (6 bases). CDR3 size: 15 residues. Germline assignment: CDR1 LGHNA and CDR2 YNFKEQ. The V end lost 3 bases, the J end lost 4 bases, and 15 bases lay between the germline ends. DNA of the CDR3: TGTGCCAGCAGCCATACCATCCAGGGGCCCTATGGCTACACCTTC. Protein sequence: CASSHTIQGPYGYTF.

V usage is TRBV5-6 and J usage is TRBJ1-2; no clear D gene. CDR1 is SGHDT, CDR2 YYEEEE, per germline. The V end lost 6 bases, the J end lost 3 bases, and 9 bases lay between the germline ends. This CDR3 contains 12 residues. Here the CDR3 reads CASTIMDYGYTF. The CDR3 nucleotides are TGTGCCAGCACCATTATGGACTATGGCTACACCTTC.

This clone was found a few times. This rearrangement joins TRBV12-1 to TRBJ2-1; TRBD2 is the table's D call, not checked against the DNA. TRBV12-1 is annotated as a pseudogene. CDR3 length: 15 amino acids. CDR3 coding DNA: TGTGCCAGCAGCTTTTCTCGCGGGAGGAGGAATGAGCAGTTCTTC. Amino acids: CASSFSRGRRNEQFF.

The CDR3 loop is CASSQKEGFRRTCSYNEQFF. CDR3 bases: TGTGCCAGCAGCCAAAAAGAAGGATTTAGGAGGACGTGCTCCTACAATGAGCAGTTCTTC. The chain carries TRBV21-1 and TRBJ2-1; the DNA was not used to check the table's D call, TRBD2. TRBV21-1 is a documented pseudogene. CDR3 size: 20 residues.

Details on this clone: This CDR3 is also generated by other DNA sequences in the sample. The CDR3 sequence: CASSWDSGTEAFF. For the CDR3, the DNA is TGTGCCAGCAGTTGGGACTCAGGGACTGAAGCTTTCTTT. V and J are TRBV12-3 or TRBV12-4 and TRBJ1-1; possibly TRBD1 for D (5 bases). The CDR3 runs 13 residues. V was shortened by 4 bases and J by 5 bases, with 11 bases between the two germline ends.

This clone was observed a few times. CDR3 DNA: TGTGCCAGCAGCTTAGACGGGGGGGACACCATATATTTT. This codes for CASSLDGGDTIYF. The rearrangement uses TRBV7-9 and TRBJ1-3; D is possibly TRBD1 (5 bases). The germline V gene has CDR1 SEHNR and CDR2 FQNEAQ (reference sequence). V shed 1 base and J shed 8 bases, with 9 bases lying between them. The CDR3 covers 13 residues.

CDR3 DNA: TGTGCCAGCAGTATACTAGCGGGAGGGCCGGATACGCAGTATTTT. Translation gives CASSILAGGPDTQYF. The V call is TRBV6-5, the J call TRBJ2-3; TRBD2 agrees at 13 bases. The CDR3 totals 15 residues. Germline assignment: CDR1 MNHEY and CDR2 SVGAGI. Germline trimming cut 5 bases from V and 6 bases from J; bases unmatched to any gene: 5.

This clone was counted a single time. DNA of the CDR3: TGTGCCAGCACCCGCGGGGGGAGCCGAAACACCATATATTTT. Translating it yields CASTRGGSRNTIYF. The chain carries TRBV19 and TRBJ1-3; TRBD1 might be the D (5 bases). From germline, CDR1 is LNHDA and CDR2 SQIVND (reference sequence). V was trimmed by 9 bases and J by 5 bases, leaving 17 bases between them. This CDR3 has 14 residues.

The chain is built from TRBV4-1 and TRBJ2-1, with TRBD2 matching 13 bases. This CDR3 has 17 amino acids. The germline V gene encodes CDR1 MGHRA and CDR2 YSYEKL. Trimming removed 5 bases from V and 10 bases from J; junction bases left unmatched: 14. The CDR3 loop is CASSSHTSGRALGEQFF. The CDR3 DNA reads as TGCGCCAGCAGCTCCCACACTAGCGGGAGGGCCCTTGGGGAGCAGTTCTTC.

The chain combines TRBV7-3 with TRBJ2-3; D is uncertain. The germline V gene encodes CDR1 SGHTA and CDR2 FQGTGA. V was shortened by 2 bases and J by 6 bases, with 9 bases between the two germline ends. The CDR3 spans 13 residues. The CDR3 reads CASSLYPYDTQYF. CDR3 nucleotide sequence: TGTGCCAGCAGCTTATACCCATACGATACGCAGTATTTT.

The chain combines TRBV10-3 with TRBJ1-5; TRBD1 matches 10 bases. The length of the CDR3 is 15 residues. V lost 8 bases to trimming and J lost 6 bases; unmatched junction nucleotides: 10. Per germline, CDR1 ENHRY and CDR2 SYGVKD. CDR3 nucleotides: TGTGCCATCGGGAAACCGGGACAGGGGATTCAGCCCCAGCATTTT. Translated, it gives CAIGKPGQGIQPQHF.

The chain joins TRBV9 to TRBJ2-7; D tentatively fits TRBD1 or TRBD2 (6 bases each). CDR1 and CDR2 from the germline V gene are SGDLS and YYNGEE. V lost 7 bases and J lost 2, with 13 bases in between. The CDR3 totals 13 residues. CDR3 sequence (DNA): TGTGCCAGCGGAGGGGGGACCGCCTACGAGCAGTACTTC. Its translation: CASGGGTAYEQYF.

The genes are TRBV25-1 and TRBJ2-7; 11 positions match TRBD2. This CDR3 spans 18 amino acids. From germline, CDR1 is MGHDK and CDR2 SYGVNS. V was pared by 4 bases and J by 2 bases, with 13 bases of the junction left unmatched. CDR3 residues: CASSAEASGGKLTYEQYF. The CDR3 DNA is TGTGCCAGCAGTGCAGAAGCTAGCGGGGGGAAATTAACCTACGAGCAGTACTTC.